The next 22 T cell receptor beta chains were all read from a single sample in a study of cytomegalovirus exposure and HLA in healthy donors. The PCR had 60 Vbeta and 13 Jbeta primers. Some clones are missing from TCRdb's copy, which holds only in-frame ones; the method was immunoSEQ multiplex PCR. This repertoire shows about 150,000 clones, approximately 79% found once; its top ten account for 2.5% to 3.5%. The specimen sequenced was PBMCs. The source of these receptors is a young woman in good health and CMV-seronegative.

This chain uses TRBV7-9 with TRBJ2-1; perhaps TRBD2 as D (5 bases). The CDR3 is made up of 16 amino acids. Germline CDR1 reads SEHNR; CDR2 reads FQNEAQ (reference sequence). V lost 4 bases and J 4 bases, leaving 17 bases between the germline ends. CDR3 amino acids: CASSSAGAEHYNEQFF. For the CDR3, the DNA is TGTGCCAGCAGCTCCGCGGGCGCAGAACATTACAATGAGCAGTTCTTC.

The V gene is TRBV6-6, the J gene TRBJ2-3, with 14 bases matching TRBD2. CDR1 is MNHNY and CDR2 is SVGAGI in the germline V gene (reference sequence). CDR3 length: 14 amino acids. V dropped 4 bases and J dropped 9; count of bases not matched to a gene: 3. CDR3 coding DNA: TGTGCCAGCAGTTTGGGACTAGCGGGAGACACGCAGTATTTT. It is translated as CASSLGLAGDTQYF.

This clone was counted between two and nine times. The DNA for the CDR3 is TGTGCCAGCAGCGAAGCCATCGTACGGGAGCAGTACTTC. Amino acids: CASSEAIVREQYF. The V call is TRBV7-2, the J call TRBJ2-7; D remains unclear. Germline CDR1 reads SGHTA; CDR2 reads FQGNSA. V lost 5 bases, J lost 7 bases, and 15 bases lay in between. The CDR3 runs to 13 residues.

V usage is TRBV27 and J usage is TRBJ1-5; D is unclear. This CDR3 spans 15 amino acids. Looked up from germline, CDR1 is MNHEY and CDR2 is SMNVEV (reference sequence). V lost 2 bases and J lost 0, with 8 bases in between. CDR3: CASSLGGNSNQPQHF. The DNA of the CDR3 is TGTGCCAGCAGTTTAGGAGGAAATAGCAATCAGCCCCAGCATTTT.

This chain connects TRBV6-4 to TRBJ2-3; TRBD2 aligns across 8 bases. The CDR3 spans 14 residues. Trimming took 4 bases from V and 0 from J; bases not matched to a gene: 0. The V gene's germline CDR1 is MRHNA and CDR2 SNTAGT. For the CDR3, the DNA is TGTGCCAGCAGTGCTAGCGGGAGCACAGATACGCAGTATTTT. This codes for CASSASGSTDTQYF.

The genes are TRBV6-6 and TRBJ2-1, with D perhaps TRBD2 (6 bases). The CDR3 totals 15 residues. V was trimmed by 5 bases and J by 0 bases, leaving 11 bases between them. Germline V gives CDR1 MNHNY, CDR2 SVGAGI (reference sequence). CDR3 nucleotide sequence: TGTGCCAGCAGTCGACGGGAGAGCTCCTACAATGAGCAGTTCTTC. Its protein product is CASSRRESSYNEQFF.

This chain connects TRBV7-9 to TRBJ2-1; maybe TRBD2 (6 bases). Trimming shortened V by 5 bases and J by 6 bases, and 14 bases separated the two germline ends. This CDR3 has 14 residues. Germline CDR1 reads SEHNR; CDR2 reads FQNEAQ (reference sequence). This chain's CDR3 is CASSPAVAANEQFF. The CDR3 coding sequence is TGTGCCAGCAGCCCAGCGGTAGCGGCCAATGAGCAGTTCTTC.

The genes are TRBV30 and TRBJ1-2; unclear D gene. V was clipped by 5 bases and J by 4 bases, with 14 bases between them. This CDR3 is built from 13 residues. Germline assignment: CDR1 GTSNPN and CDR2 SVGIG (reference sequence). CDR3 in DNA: TGTGCCTGGGGTCGGGGAATCAGCTATGGCTACACCTTC. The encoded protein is CAWGRGISYGYTF.

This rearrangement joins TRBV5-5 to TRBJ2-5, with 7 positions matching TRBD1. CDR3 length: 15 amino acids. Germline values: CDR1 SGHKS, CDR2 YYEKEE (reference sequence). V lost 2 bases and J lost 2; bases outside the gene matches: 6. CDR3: CASSFEGTVQETQYF. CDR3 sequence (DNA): TGTGCCAGCAGCTTTGAGGGGACAGTTCAAGAGACCCAGTACTTC.

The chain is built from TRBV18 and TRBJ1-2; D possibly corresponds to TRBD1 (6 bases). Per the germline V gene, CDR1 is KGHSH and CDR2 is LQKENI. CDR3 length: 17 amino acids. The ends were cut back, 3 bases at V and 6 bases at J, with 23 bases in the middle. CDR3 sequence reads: CASSPQGRNRDINGYTF. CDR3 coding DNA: TGTGCCAGCTCACCTCAAGGCAGAAACAGGGATATAAATGGCTACACCTTC.

CDR3 residues: CASSDEQGGWETQYF. In DNA form, the CDR3 reads TGTGCCAGCAGCGACGAACAAGGGGGCTGGGAGACCCAGTACTTC. This chain uses TRBV2 with TRBJ2-5, with 7 bases lining up with TRBD1. V was clipped by 6 bases and J by 5 bases; unmatched bases: 12. Germline lookup yields CDR1 SNHLY and CDR2 FYNNEI. The CDR3 has 15 residues.

The DNA of the CDR3 is TGCGCCAGCAGCTTTGGACAGAGCTCCTACGAGCAGTACTTC. This translates into CASSFGQSSYEQYF. V gene TRBV5-1 combines with J gene TRBJ2-7, with a weak D call TRBD1 (6 bases). Trimming took 2 bases from V and 0 from J, leaving 9 bases between them. There are 14 residues in the CDR3. Germline values: CDR1 SGHRS, CDR2 YFSETQ.

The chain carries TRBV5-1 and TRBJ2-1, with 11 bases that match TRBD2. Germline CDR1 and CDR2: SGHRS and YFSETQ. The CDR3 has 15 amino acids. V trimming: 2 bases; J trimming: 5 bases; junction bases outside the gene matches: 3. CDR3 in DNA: TGCGCCAGCAGCTTTGTGGGACTAGCGGACAATGAGCAGTTCTTC. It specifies CASSFVGLADNEQFF.

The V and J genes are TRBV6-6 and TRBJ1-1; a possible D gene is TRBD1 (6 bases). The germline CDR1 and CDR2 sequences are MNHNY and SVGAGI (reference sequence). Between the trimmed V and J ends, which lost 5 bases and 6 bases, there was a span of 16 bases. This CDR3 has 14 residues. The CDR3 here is CASSPRGGAAEAFF. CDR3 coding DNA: TGTGCCAGCAGTCCCCGGGGGGGGGCCGCTGAAGCTTTCTTT.

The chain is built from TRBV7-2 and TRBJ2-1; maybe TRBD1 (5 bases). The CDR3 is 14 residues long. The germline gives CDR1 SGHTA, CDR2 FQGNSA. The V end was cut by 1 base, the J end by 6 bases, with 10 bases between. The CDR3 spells CASSLGRGGNEQFF. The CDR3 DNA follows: TGTGCCAGCAGCTTAGGAAGGGGTGGCAATGAGCAGTTCTTC.

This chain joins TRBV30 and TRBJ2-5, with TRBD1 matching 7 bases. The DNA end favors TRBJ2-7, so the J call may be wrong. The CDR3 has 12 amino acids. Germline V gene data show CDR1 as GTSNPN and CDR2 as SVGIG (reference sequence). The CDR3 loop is CAWNRGDYEQYF. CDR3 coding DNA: TGTGCCTGGAACAGGGGTGACTACGAGCAGTACTTC.

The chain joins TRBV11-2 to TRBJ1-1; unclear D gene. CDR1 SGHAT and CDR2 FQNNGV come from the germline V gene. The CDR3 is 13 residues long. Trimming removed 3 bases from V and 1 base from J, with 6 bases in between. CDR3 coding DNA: TGTGCCAGCAGCTTGCGGGCGAACACTGAAGCTTTCTTT. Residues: CASSLRANTEAFF. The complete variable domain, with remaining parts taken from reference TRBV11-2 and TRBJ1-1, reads EAGVAQSPRYKIIEKRQSVAFWCNPISGHATLYWYQQILGQGPKLLIQFQNNGVVDDSQLPKDRFSAERLKGVDSTLKIQPAKLEDSAVYLCASSLRANTEAFFGQGTRLTVV.

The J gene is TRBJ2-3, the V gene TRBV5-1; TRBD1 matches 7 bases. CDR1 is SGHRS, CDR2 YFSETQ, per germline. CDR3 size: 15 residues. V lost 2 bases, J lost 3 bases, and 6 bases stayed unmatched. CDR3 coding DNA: TGCGCCAGCAGCTTACACGAGACAGGGACAGATACGCAGTATTTT. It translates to CASSLHETGTDTQYF.

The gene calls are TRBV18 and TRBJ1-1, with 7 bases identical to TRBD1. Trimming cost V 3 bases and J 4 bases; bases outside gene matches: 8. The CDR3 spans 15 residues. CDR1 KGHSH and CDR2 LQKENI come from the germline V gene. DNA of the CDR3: TGTGCCAGCTCACCGGTGGAGGGGGCGAGCACTGAAGCTTTCTTT. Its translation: CASSPVEGASTEAFF.

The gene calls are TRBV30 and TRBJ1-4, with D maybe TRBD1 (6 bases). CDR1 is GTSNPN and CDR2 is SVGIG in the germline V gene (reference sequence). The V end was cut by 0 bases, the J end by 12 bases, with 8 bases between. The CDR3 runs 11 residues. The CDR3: CAWSVGAELFF. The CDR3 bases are TGTGCCTGGAGTGTGGGGGCGGAACTGTTTTTT.

The CDR3 is CASGPTGLEKLFF. As DNA, the CDR3 is TGTGCCAGCGGACCGACAGGGTTGGAAAAACTGTTTTTT. This chain connects TRBV6-5 to TRBJ1-4; TRBD1 aligns across 7 bases. Per the germline V gene, CDR1 is MNHEY and CDR2 is SVGAGI. The CDR3 is 13 residues long. Trimming cost V 8 bases and J 8 bases; bases outside gene matches: 8.

The CDR3: CATWTSGFFNEQFF. CDR3 nucleotide sequence: TGTGCCACTTGGACTAGCGGATTCTTCAATGAGCAGTTCTTC. The chain uses TRBV5-4 and TRBJ2-1; 10 bases map to TRBD2. With V trimmed by 9 bases and J by 6 bases, 9 bases remained unmatched. Germline CDR1 and CDR2: SGHNT and YYREEE (reference sequence). CDR3 length equals 14 residues.